Below, 6 T cell receptor beta chains from the same sample are listed, as sequenced in a study of blood T cells in healthy people across ages. Then a second PCR, running roughly 6 to 11 cycles, was carried out with a sample-barcoded 5' primer and a J-beta primer mix. One entry per CDR3 protein, called by TCRdb with MiXCR from the 5' RACE reads. The sample contains around 690,000 distinct CDR3 sequences, under 70% of which appear only once. Sequencing was carried out using blood. The receptors shown here come from a man in his 60s in good health.

The CDR3 sequence: CASSQEASGANVLTF. DNA of the CDR3: TGTGCCAGCAGCCAAGAGGCCTCTGGGGCCAACGTCCTGACTTTC. V gene TRBV3-1 combines with J gene TRBJ2-6; no reliable D call. There are 15 residues in the CDR3. Trimming cost V 0 bases and J 0 bases, with 3 bases left between them. Germline assignment: CDR1 LGHDT and CDR2 YNNKEL (reference sequence).

The chain couples TRBV7-2 to TRBJ1-1, with 7 bases lining up with TRBD1. The CDR3 spans 15 residues. The V gene end was trimmed by 8 bases and the J gene end by 0 bases; junction bases not matched to a gene: 9. Germline CDR1 is SGHTA and CDR2 is FQGNSA. The CDR3 loop reads CASGWSGGMNTEAFF. The CDR3 region has the DNA TGTGCCAGCGGCTGGTCAGGGGGGATGAACACTGAAGCTTTCTTT.

The chain uses TRBV7-2 and TRBJ1-2, with 7 bases matching TRBD1. Germline CDR1 reads SGHTA; CDR2 reads FQGNSA. Unmatched junction bases numbered 10, after V lost 5 bases and J lost 4 bases. The CDR3 is 15 residues long. The CDR3 spells CASSPRRPGGYGYTF. CDR3 DNA sequence: TGTGCCAGCAGCCCGCGACGCCCAGGGGGCTATGGCTACACCTTC.

On this clonotype: A much bigger clone sits one base away, suggesting this may be a read error. J is TRBJ2-5 and V is TRBV29-1; either TRBD1 or TRBD2 may supply D (6 bases each). The CDR3 runs to 16 residues. Germline V gene sequence: CDR1 SQVTM, CDR2 ANQGSEA. Deletions cut 1 base from V and 1 base from J, with 16 bases between. DNA of the CDR3: TGCAGCGTTGAAGGGGGCGGGCGGGACACCCAAGAGACCCAGTACTTC. Encoded protein: CSVEGGGRDTQETQYF.

This clonotype has only a few counts. The chain employs TRBV29-1 and TRBJ1-5, with D possibly TRBD1 on 6 matching bases. From germline, CDR1 is SQVTM and CDR2 ANQGSEA. The CDR3 covers 13 residues. V was shortened by 7 bases and J by 2 bases, with 12 bases between the two germline ends. The CDR3 loop reads CSAQAGGNQPQHF. The CDR3 bases are TGCAGCGCCCAGGCAGGGGGCAATCAGCCCCAGCATTTT.

CDR3 region: CASSEGIISLETQYF. Here the CDR3 DNA reads TGTGCCAGCAGTGAAGGAATCATTTCGTTGGAGACCCAGTACTTC. The chain uses TRBV2 and TRBJ2-7; unclear D gene. With the DNA end fitting TRBJ2-5 better, the J assignment may be wrong. Germline CDR1 and CDR2: SNHLY and FYNNEI. The length of the CDR3 is 15 residues.